This record concerns one TCR beta chain sequence. No antigen is known for it. These data belong to a study of CD8 T cells in ankylosing spondylitis. Study conclusions and caveats: Typical of ankylosing spondylitis blood, it appeared, was a TCR beta motif of under 10 highly homologous variants.

The CDR3 runs 12 residues. V was cut by 0 bases and J by 5 bases, with 4 bases left in between. Germline V gives CDR1 SGHTA, CDR2 FQGNSA. A single record per CDR3 protein comes from TCRdb applying MiXCR to the 5' RACE reads. The table shows approximately 500,000 distinct CDR3 sequences, with about 13% occurring only once. The clonotype originates from a male donor with ankylosing spondylitis. This chain uses TRBV7-2 with TRBJ2-5; D gene unclear. The specimen was blood, either unsorted or a sorted T cell fraction (not recorded which). CDR3 sequence reads: CASSLAFETQYF. The CDR3 DNA follows: TGTGCCAGCAGCTTAGCCTTTGAGACCCAGTACTTC.